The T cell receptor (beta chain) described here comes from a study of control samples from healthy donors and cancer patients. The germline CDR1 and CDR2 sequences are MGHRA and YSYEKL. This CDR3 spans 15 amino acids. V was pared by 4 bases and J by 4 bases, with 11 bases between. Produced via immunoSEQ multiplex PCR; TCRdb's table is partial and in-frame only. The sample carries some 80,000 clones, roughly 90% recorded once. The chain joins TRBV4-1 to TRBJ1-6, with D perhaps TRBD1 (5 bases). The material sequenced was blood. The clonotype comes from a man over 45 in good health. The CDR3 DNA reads TGCGCCAGCAGCCCCCCGACAGCTTATAATTCACCCCTCCACTTT. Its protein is CASSPPTAYNSPLHF.